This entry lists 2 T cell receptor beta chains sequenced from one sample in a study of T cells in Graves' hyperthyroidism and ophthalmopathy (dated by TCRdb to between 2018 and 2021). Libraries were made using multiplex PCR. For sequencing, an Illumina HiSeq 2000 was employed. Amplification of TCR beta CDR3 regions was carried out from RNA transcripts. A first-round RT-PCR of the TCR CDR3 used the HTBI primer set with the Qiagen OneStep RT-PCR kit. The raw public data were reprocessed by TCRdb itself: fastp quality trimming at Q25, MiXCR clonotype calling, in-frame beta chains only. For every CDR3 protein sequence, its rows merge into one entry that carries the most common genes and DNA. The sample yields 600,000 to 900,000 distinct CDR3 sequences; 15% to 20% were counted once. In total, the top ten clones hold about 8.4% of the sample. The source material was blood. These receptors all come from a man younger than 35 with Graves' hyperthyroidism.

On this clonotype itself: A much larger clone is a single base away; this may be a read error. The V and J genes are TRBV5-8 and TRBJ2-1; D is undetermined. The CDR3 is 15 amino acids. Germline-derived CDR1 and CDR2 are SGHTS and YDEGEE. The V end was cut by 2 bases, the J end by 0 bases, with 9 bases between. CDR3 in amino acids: CASSFGLSSYNEQFF. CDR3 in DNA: TGTGCCAGCAGCTTCGGCCTCAGCTCCTACAATGAGCAGTTCTTC. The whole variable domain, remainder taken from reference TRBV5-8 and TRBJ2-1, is EAGVTQSPTHLIKTRGQQATLRCSPISGHTSVYWYQQALGLGLQFLLWYDEGEERNRGNFPPRFSGRQFPNYSSELNVNALELEDSALYLCASSFGLSSYNEQFFGPGTRLTVL.

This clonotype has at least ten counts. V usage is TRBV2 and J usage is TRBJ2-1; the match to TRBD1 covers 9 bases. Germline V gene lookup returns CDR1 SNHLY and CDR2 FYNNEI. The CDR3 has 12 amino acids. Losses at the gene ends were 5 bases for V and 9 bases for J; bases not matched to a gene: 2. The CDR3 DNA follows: TGTGCCAGCAGTACGGACAGGGGTGAGCAGTTCTTC. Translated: CASSTDRGEQFF.